Shown below are 23 T cell receptor beta chains from a single sample sequenced in a study of cytomegalovirus exposure and HLA in healthy donors. 60 Vbeta and 13 Jbeta primers were used in PCR. The table came from immunoSEQ multiplex PCR; TCRdb's copy has only in-frame clones and leaves some out. Found here are 30,000 to 35,000 clones, approximately 80% of them singletons; the top ten hold approximately 4%. The sequenced sample was PBMCs. The receptors were sampled from a woman aged 18 to 35 in good health and CMV-seronegative.

J is TRBJ1-5 and V is TRBV4-1; 9 bases line up with TRBD1. Unmatched junction bases numbered 14, after V lost 4 bases and J lost 1 base. CDR3 length: 19 amino acids. Germline V CDR1 and CDR2: MGHRA, YSYEKL. The chain's CDR3 is CASSPTGGTGIRSNQPQHF. CDR3 coding DNA: TGCGCCAGCAGCCCAACTGGGGGGACAGGGATAAGAAGCAATCAGCCCCAGCATTTT.

The count of this clone is one. CDR3 bases: TGTGCCAGCATCCCGGCGACTAGCGGGGTCTCCTACGAGCAGTACTTC. As protein: CASIPATSGVSYEQYF. The chain recombines TRBV2 with TRBJ2-7; 11 nucleotides agree with TRBD2. The CDR3 is 16 residues long. The germline gives CDR1 SNHLY, CDR2 FYNNEI. V trimming: 7 bases; J trimming: 0 bases; junction bases outside the gene matches: 8.

The chain recombines TRBV28 with TRBJ1-1; D perhaps matches TRBD1 (6 bases). With 5 bases removed from V and 5 bases from J, the gap between germline ends came to 12 bases. This CDR3 comprises 13 residues. Germline CDR1 MDHEN, CDR2 SYDVKM. The CDR3 reads CASSRQGITEAFF. The DNA of the CDR3 is TGTGCCAGCAGTCGTCAGGGGATTACTGAAGCTTTCTTT.

The CDR3 DNA is TGTGCCTGGAGTGTTAGTCGTGGCTACACCTTC. As protein: CAWSVSRGYTF. J is TRBJ1-2 and V is TRBV30; no clear D. The CDR3 consists of 11 residues. Trimming stripped 0 bases from V and 7 bases from J, with 6 bases between. The germline CDR1 and CDR2 sequences are GTSNPN and SVGIG (reference sequence).

The chain joins TRBV10-3 to TRBJ2-3; tentative D call: TRBD2 (5 bases). The length of the CDR3 is 14 residues. Germline V CDR1 and CDR2: ENHRY, SYGVKD. V was pared by 3 bases and J by 4 bases, with 11 bases between. The CDR3 region is CAISDPEGSDTQYF. The CDR3 nucleotides are TGTGCCATCAGTGACCCCGAGGGATCAGATACGCAGTATTTT.

J is TRBJ2-7 and V is TRBV2; no definite D call. CDR1 and CDR2 (germline): SNHLY, FYNNEI. There are 11 residues in the CDR3. Deletions cut 6 bases from V and 3 bases from J, with 6 bases between. The CDR3 bases are TGTGCCAGCAGCCCCTTCTACGAGCAGTACTTC. This translates into CASSPFYEQYF. The full variable domain, rest sourced from reference TRBV2 and TRBJ2-7, is EPEVTQTPSHQVTQMGQEVILRCVPISNHLYFYWYRQILGQKVEFLVSFYNNEISEKSEIFDDQFSVERPDGSNFTLKIRSTKLEDSAMYFCASSPFYEQYFGPGTRLTVT.

The chain combines TRBV5-1 with TRBJ2-5; TRBD1 is a possible D gene (6 bases). In germline, CDR1 is SGHRS, CDR2 YFSETQ. This CDR3 is 15 amino acids long. Trimming left V 6 bases short and J 5 bases short, with 20 bases between. The CDR3 spells CASNYASGAGETQYF. The DNA for the CDR3 is TGCGCCAGCAACTACGCCTCAGGGGCTGGTGAGACCCAGTACTTC.

The chain combines TRBV9 with TRBJ2-3; 10 bases match TRBD2. Per germline, CDR1 SGDLS and CDR2 YYNGEE. The CDR3 contains 18 residues. With 0 bases clipped from V and 1 base from J, the junction kept 8 bases outside the gene matches. CDR3 nucleotides: TGTGCCAGCAGCGTAGCTCCCCATCTAGCGGGGGGCACAGATACGCAGTATTTT. Protein: CASSVAPHLAGGTDTQYF.

The chain is built from TRBV5-1 and TRBJ2-1; D is perhaps TRBD1 (6 bases). Per germline, CDR1 SGHRS and CDR2 YFSETQ. CDR3 length: 14 residues. Trimming stripped 0 bases from V and 7 bases from J, with 11 bases between. The CDR3 DNA follows: TGCGCCAGCAGCTTGGTGGGGGCGACGAATGAGCAGTTCTTC. It yields the protein CASSLVGATNEQFF.

The chain recombines TRBV14 with TRBJ2-5; TRBD2 matches at 8 bases. Germline lookup yields CDR1 SGHDN and CDR2 FVKESK. V gave up 1 base and J gave up 5 bases; unmatched junction bases: 6. The CDR3 has 15 amino acids. The CDR3 is CASSQGTSSFETQYF. In DNA, the CDR3 is TGTGCCAGCAGCCAAGGGACTAGCTCGTTCGAGACCCAGTACTTC. The complete variable domain, with remaining parts taken from reference TRBV14 and TRBJ2-5, reads EAGVTQFPSHSVIEKGQTVTLRCDPISGHDNLYWYRRVMGKEIKFLLHFVKESKQDESGMPNNRFLAERTGGTYSTLKVQPAELEDSGVYFCASSQGTSSFETQYFGPGTRLLVL.

This clone showed up just once. The genes are TRBV18 and TRBJ2-7, with D unclear. The CDR3 totals 14 residues. Germline CDR1 KGHSH, CDR2 LQKENI. Trimming removed 3 bases from V and 1 base from J, with 10 bases in between. The CDR3 sequence is CASSPMTRSYEQYF. The CDR3 coding sequence is TGTGCCAGCTCACCTATGACTCGTTCCTACGAGCAGTACTTC.

This clone was seen a handful of times. The chain has TRBV7-2 and TRBJ1-5; D ambiguous. CDR1 SGHTA and CDR2 FQGNSA come from the germline V gene. The V end lost 5 bases, the J end lost 6 bases, and 11 bases lay between the germline ends. CDR3 length equals 13 residues. The CDR3: CASSQQYGQPQHF. CDR3 bases: TGTGCCAGCAGCCAACAGTACGGTCAGCCCCAGCATTTT.

V is TRBV10-1 and J is TRBJ2-1; 16 bases line up with TRBD2. The ends lost 7 bases at V and 0 bases at J; junction bases unmatched: 9. Looked up from germline, CDR1 is WNHNN and CDR2 is SYGVQD (reference sequence). The CDR3 totals 19 residues. CDR3 residues: CASKVRGTSGGASYNEQFF. The CDR3 DNA follows: TGCGCCAGCAAGGTCCGCGGGACTAGCGGGGGGGCCTCCTACAATGAGCAGTTCTTC.

The CDR3 here is CASSQAGLAGYNEQFF. The DNA of the CDR3 is TGCGCCAGCAGCCAAGCGGGGCTAGCGGGTTACAATGAGCAGTTCTTC. The chain recombines TRBV4-1 with TRBJ2-1, with 8 bases that match TRBD2. In germline, CDR1 is MGHRA, CDR2 YSYEKL. Germline trimming cut 1 base from V and 4 bases from J; bases unmatched to any gene: 6. This CDR3 spans 16 amino acids.

This clone showed up just a few times. This chain connects TRBV6-4 to TRBJ1-2, with a weak D call TRBD1 (6 bases). CDR3 length: 17 amino acids. Trimming removed 5 bases at V and 8 bases at J, with 27 bases between. Germline assignment: CDR1 MRHNA and CDR2 SNTAGT. DNA of the CDR3: TGTGCCAGCAGTTCGAACCGGGACACCAAGTCTGGTATGGGCTACACCTTC. Protein: CASSSNRDTKSGMGYTF.

This CDR3 reads CASSIGQGNTEAFF. For the CDR3, the DNA is TGTGCCAGTAGTATCGGCCAGGGGAACACTGAAGCTTTCTTT. The rearrangement uses TRBV19 and TRBJ1-1; the D gene is possibly TRBD1 (5 bases). The CDR3 loop spans 14 amino acids. V lost 3 bases to trimming and J lost 1 base, with 9 bases between them. CDR1 is LNHDA, CDR2 SQIVND, per germline (reference sequence).

The CDR3 sequence: CASFASGNEQFF. The CDR3 DNA is TGTGCCAGCTTCGCTAGCGGGAATGAGCAGTTCTTC. The chain carries TRBV6-5 and TRBJ2-1; 8 bases are shared with TRBD2. The V gene end was trimmed by 8 bases and the J gene end by 7 bases; junction bases not matched to a gene: 4. There are 12 residues in the CDR3. Germline V gives CDR1 MNHEY, CDR2 SVGAGI.

The chain has TRBV18 and TRBJ2-7; 8 bases align to TRBD2. CDR3 length: 15 amino acids. With V trimmed by 3 bases and J by 1 base, 5 bases remained unmatched. The V gene's germline CDR1 is KGHSH and CDR2 LQKENI. CDR3 in amino acids: CASSPRPSGSYEQYF. In DNA form, the CDR3 reads TGTGCCAGCTCACCGCGCCCTAGCGGGTCCTACGAGCAGTACTTC.

The chain uses TRBV4-2 and TRBJ2-7; TRBD1 agrees at 10 bases. The CDR3 extends over 17 amino acids. Germline V lookup: CDR1 LGHNA, CDR2 YNFKEQ. Trimming removed 0 bases from V and 3 bases from J; junction bases left unmatched: 8. The CDR3 spells CASSQERTGGIFYEQYF. The CDR3 DNA reads TGTGCCAGCAGCCAAGAACGGACAGGGGGGATTTTCTACGAGCAGTACTTC.

The gene calls are TRBV4-1 and TRBJ1-1; D remains ambiguous. Trimming pared 1 base from V and 7 bases from J, leaving 13 bases between. Germline V gene data show CDR1 as MGHRA and CDR2 as YSYEKL. The CDR3 covers 14 residues. CDR3 DNA sequence: TGCGCCAGCAGCCAAGGTACCGGACGGGGTGAAGCTTTCTTT. It is translated as CASSQGTGRGEAFF.

The rearrangement links TRBV5-6 to TRBJ2-7; D is perhaps TRBD2 (6 bases). The germline V and J ends were trimmed by 5 bases and 12 bases, with 21 bases remaining between them. In germline, CDR1 is SGHDT, CDR2 YYEEEE. The CDR3 is 13 residues long. For the CDR3, the DNA is TGTGCCAGCAGGTCAAGACCTGGGGGGTGGGCGTACTTC. It translates to CASRSRPGGWAYF.

The gene calls are TRBV7-6 and TRBJ2-5, with TRBD2 identical over 12 bases. The junction had 6 bases not matched to a gene; V was cut back by 1 base and J by 0 bases. Germline CDR1 and CDR2: SGHVS and FNYEAQ. CDR3 length: 18 residues. The CDR3, as DNA: TGTGCCAGCAGCTTAGGTGGACTAGCGGGATGGTACCAAGAGACCCAGTACTTC. It is translated as CASSLGGLAGWYQETQYF.

J is TRBJ2-3 and V is TRBV19, with a tentative D call TRBD2 (5 bases). Trimming pared 6 bases from V and 5 bases from J, leaving 9 bases between. The CDR3 is 12 residues long. Looked up from germline, CDR1 is LNHDA and CDR2 is SQIVND (reference sequence). The CDR3 reads CASRTGIDTQYF. CDR3 bases: TGTGCCAGTAGGACGGGAATAGATACGCAGTATTTT. Combining the CDR3 with reference TRBV19 and TRBJ2-3 gives the whole variable domain DGGITQSPKYLFRKEGQNVTLSCEQNLNHDAMYWYRQDPGQGLRLIYYSQIVNDFQKGDIAEGYSVSREKKESFPLTVTSAQKNPTAFYLCASRTGIDTQYFGPGTRLTVL.